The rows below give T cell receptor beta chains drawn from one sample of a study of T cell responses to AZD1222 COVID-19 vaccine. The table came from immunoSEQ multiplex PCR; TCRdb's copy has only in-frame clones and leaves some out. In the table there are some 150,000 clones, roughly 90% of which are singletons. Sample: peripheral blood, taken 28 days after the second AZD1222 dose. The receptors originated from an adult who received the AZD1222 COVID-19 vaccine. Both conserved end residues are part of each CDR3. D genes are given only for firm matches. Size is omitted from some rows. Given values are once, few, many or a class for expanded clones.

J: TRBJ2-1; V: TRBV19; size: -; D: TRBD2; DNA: TGTGCCAGCAATTGTACGGGGGGAGATGAGCAGTTCTTC; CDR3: CASNCTGGDEQFF
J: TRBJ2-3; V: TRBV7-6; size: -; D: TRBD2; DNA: TGTGCCAGCAGCTCTGTAGCGGGGGGGCATGTAGATACGCAGTATTTT; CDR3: CASSSVAGGHVDTQYF
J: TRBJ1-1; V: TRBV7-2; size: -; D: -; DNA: TGTGCCAGCAGCTTAGCGGGGGCTCGGGCTGAAGCTTTCTTT; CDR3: CASSLAGARAEAFF
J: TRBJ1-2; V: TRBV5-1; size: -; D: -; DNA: TGCGCCAGCAGCTTGGACACAAACTATGGCTACACCTTC; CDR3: CASSLDTNYGYTF
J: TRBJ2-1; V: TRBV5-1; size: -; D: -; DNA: TGCGCCAGCAGCAAAGATCAAAGCGGGAATGAGCAGTTCTTC; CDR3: CASSKDQSGNEQFF
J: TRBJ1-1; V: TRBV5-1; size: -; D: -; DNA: TGCGCCAGCAGCTTGGGGGACCACAGGGAAAACACTGAAGCTTTCTTT; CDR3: CASSLGDHRENTEAFF
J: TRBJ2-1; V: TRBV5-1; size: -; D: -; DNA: TGCGCCAGCAGCCCGTACAGGGATCGGTTGTACAATGAGCAGTTCTTC; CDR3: CASSPYRDRLYNEQFF
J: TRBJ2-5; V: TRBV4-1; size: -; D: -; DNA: TGCGCCAGCAGCCAAGGACTGCGGGGACAGACCCAGTACTTC; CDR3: CASSQGLRGQTQYF
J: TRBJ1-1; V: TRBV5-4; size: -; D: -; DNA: TGTGCCAGCAGTTCGGGGGGGGTGTTGAGCACCACTGAAGCTTTCTTT; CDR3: CASSSGGVLSTTEAFF
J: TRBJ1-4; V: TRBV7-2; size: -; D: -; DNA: TGTGCCAGCAGCTTAGCGCTGAGAGGTGAAAAACTGTTTTTT; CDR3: CASSLALRGEKLFF
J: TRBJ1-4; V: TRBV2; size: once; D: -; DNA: TGTGCCAGCAGTGAGGACAGAGGGGTATCAACTAATGAAAAACTGTTTTTT; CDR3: CASSEDRGVSTNEKLFF
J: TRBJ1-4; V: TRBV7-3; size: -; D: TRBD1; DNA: TGTGCCAGCAGCTCGGGACAGGGAGAAAAACTGTTTTTT; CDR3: CASSSGQGEKLFF
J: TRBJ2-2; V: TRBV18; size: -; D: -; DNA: TGTGCCAGCTCACCAGTACAGGGGAACACCGGGGAGCTGTTTTTT; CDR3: CASSPVQGNTGELFF
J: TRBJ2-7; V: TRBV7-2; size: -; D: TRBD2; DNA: TGTGCCAGCAGCTATGGCGGGGGGCTCATCGAGCAGTACTTC; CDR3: CASSYGGGLIEQYF
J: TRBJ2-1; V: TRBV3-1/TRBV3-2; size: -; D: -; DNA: TGTGCCAGCAGCCAAGAAGGCCGTTTAGGGTTCAGCTCCTACAATGAGCAGTTCTTC; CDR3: CASSQEGRLGFSSYNEQFF
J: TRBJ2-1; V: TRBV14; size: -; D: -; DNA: TGTGCCAGCAGCCAAGATCCTCGCCCGTACAATGAGCAGTTCTTC; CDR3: CASSQDPRPYNEQFF
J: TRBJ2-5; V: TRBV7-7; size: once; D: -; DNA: TGTGCCAGCAGCCGAACCCGGACAGCGAAAGAGACCCAGTACTTC; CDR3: CASSRTRTAKETQYF
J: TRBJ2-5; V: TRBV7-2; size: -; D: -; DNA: TGTGCCAGCAGCTCACAAAGCCCACAGGTCCGAGAGACCCAGTACTTC; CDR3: CASSSQSPQVRETQYF
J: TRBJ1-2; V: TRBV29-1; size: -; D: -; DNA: TGCAGCGGAGGACTGCCTGGCTATGGCTACACCTTC; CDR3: CSGGLPGYGYTF
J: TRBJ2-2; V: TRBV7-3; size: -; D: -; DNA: TGTGCCAGCAACCCGGGTTACACCGGGGAGCTGTTTTTT; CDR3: CASNPGYTGELFF
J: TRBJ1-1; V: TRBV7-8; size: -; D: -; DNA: TGTGCCAGCAGCTTAGCGGCGACAGGCTTAACTGAAGCTTTCTTT; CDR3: CASSLAATGLTEAFF
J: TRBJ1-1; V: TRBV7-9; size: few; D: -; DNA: TGTGCCAGCAGCTCCGAGCAGGTTAAGGACACTGAAGCTTTCTTT; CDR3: CASSSEQVKDTEAFF
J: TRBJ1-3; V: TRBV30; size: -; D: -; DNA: TGTGCCTGGACCGGGGTGGGGGGGAACACCATATATTTT; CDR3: CAWTGVGGNTIYF
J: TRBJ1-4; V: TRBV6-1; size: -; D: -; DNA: TGTGCCAGCAGTGAAATCCGCAGGGCTAATGAAAAACTGTTTTTT; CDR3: CASSEIRRANEKLFF
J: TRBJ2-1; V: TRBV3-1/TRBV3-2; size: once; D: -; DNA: TGTGCCAGCAGCCCCCCCTGGCCGGGGTTTCGGAATGAGCAGTTCTTC; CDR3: CASSPPWPGFRNEQFF
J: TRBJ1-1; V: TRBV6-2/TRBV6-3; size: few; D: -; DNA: TGTGCCAGCAGTTACGGGAGGGGCACTGAAGCTTTCTTT; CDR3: CASSYGRGTEAFF
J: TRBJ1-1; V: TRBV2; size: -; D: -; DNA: TGTGCCAACGACCTGAGGGGGGGGAGGAGCACTGAAGCTTTCTTT; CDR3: CANDLRGGRSTEAFF
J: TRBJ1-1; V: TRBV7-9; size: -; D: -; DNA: TGTGCCAGCAGCTTCGACAGGCAGGGCACTGAAGCTTTCTTT; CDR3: CASSFDRQGTEAFF
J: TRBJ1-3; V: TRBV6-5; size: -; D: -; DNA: TGTGCCAGCAGTTACACCCAGAGCTCTGGAAACACCATATATTTT; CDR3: CASSYTQSSGNTIYF